The source of this TCR beta chain is a study of monozygotic twins with inflammatory bowel disease. Study results and caveats: Immunosuppressive treatment differences may have increased patient repertoire variability.

Germline V CDR1 and CDR2: SGDLS, YYNGEE. This CDR3 comprises 14 residues. TCRdb re-called the 5' RACE reads, yielding one record per CDR3 amino acid sequence without DNA. Found here are under 350,000 distinct CDR3 sequences; the top ten clones hold roughly 5.3%. As regards this clonotype: Its target is not known.

V is TRBV9 and J is TRBJ2-7. Sequenced: blood. The sequence came from a human donor with ulcerative colitis or Crohn's disease, or a healthy co-twin of an affected twin (not recorded which). CDR3 sequence reads: CASSVSTQSYEQYF.